The 27 T cell receptor beta chains below all came from one sample that was sequenced in a study of T-cell memory formation after mild COVID-19. TCRdb fed the 5' RACE reads into MiXCR, producing one record per CDR3 protein. In the table there are 500,000 to 600,000 distinct CDR3 sequences, roughly 18% of which are singletons. The sequenced material came from PBMCs or a T cell subset sorted from them (not recorded which). These receptor sequences come from an adult woman who had mild COVID-19 (a few samples of this study predate the infection). Cell type and time point are not known.

The genes are TRBV6-2 or TRBV6-3 and TRBJ2-5, with D unresolved. From germline, CDR1 is MNHEY and CDR2 SVGEGT. This CDR3 comprises 12 residues. V shed 5 bases and J shed 5 bases, with 9 bases lying between them. DNA of the CDR3: TGTGCCAGCAGTCCAACCTTGGAGACCCAGTACTTC. It is translated as CASSPTLETQYF.

This clonotype has just a few counts. The chain has TRBV19 and TRBJ2-2, with D possibly matching TRBD2 (5 bases). Germline V gene sequence: CDR1 LNHDA, CDR2 SQIVND (reference sequence). Trimming left V 7 bases short and J 5 bases short, with 8 bases between. This CDR3 is built from 12 residues. The CDR3 DNA is TGTGCCAGTACCCCGGGGACCGGGGAGCTGTTTTTT. Amino acids: CASTPGTGELFF. The whole variable domain, remainder taken from reference TRBV19 and TRBJ2-2, is DGGITQSPKYLFRKEGQNVTLSCEQNLNHDAMYWYRQDPGQGLRLIYYSQIVNDFQKGDIAEGYSVSREKKESFPLTVTSAQKNPTAFYLCASTPGTGELFFGEGSRLTVL.

There are a few counts of this clonotype. A read error may produce the germline difference seen at one junction end. The V gene is TRBV2, the J gene TRBJ1-4, with D unclear. The CDR3 has 10 residues. Germline lookup yields CDR1 SNHLY and CDR2 FYNNEI. CDR3 sequence reads: CAKGNEKLFF. The CDR3 region has the DNA TGTGCCAAAGGGAATGAAAAACTGTTCTTT.

This clonotype was seen a handful of times. The CDR3 protein is CASSLGTGDFAGELFF. CDR3 coding DNA: TGTGCCAGCAGCTTGGGGACAGGGGATTTCGCCGGGGAGCTGTTTTTT. The J gene is TRBJ2-2, the V gene TRBV5-8; 9 bases map to TRBD1. V lost 0 bases and J lost 6; bases outside the gene matches: 6. The CDR3 totals 16 residues. Germline assignment: CDR1 SGHTS and CDR2 YDEGEE.

In this sample, this clonotype turned up a few times. The chain couples TRBV4-1 to TRBJ1-2; weak D call: TRBD1 (5 bases). Germline values: CDR1 MGHRA, CDR2 YSYEKL. The CDR3 runs to 14 residues. V was clipped by 1 base and J by 8 bases, with 14 bases between them. The CDR3 spells CASSQGEGLGGYTF. Here the CDR3 DNA reads TGCGCCAGCAGCCAAGGAGAGGGGCTAGGAGGCTACACCTTC.

The chain couples TRBV24-1 to TRBJ2-7; D is ambiguous. Germline values: CDR1 KGHDR, CDR2 SFDVKD. Trimming took 4 bases from V and 7 from J, leaving 13 bases between them. The CDR3 length is 13 residues. CDR3 nucleotide sequence: TGTGCCACCAGTGAACTTGTGGGTGGGGAGCAGTACTTC. The encoded protein is CATSELVGGEQYF.

This clonotype came up a few times. The rearrangement uses TRBV18 and TRBJ2-1; TRBD2 agrees at 8 bases. From germline, CDR1 is KGHSH and CDR2 LQKENI. CDR3 size: 16 residues. The trim removed 1 base at V and 4 bases at J, leaving 6 bases unmatched. The CDR3 DNA reads as TGTGCCAGCTCACCACTCAGCGGGGGACCTTACAATGAGCAGTTCTTC. It yields the protein CASSPLSGGPYNEQFF.

This rearrangement joins TRBV12-3 or TRBV12-4 to TRBJ2-1; D ambiguous. V lost 5 bases to trimming and J lost 3 bases, with 8 bases between them. The CDR3 totals 13 residues. The DNA for the CDR3 is TGTGCCAGCAGTCACGACAACTACAATGAGCAGTTCTTC. Translated: CASSHDNYNEQFF.

The chain uses TRBV20-1 and TRBJ2-4; D remains ambiguous. This CDR3 is 14 amino acids long. Germline CDR1 reads DFQATT; CDR2 reads SNEGSKA (reference sequence). Trimming stripped 5 bases from V and 7 bases from J, with 18 bases between. The DNA for the CDR3 is TGCAGTGCTGACCGATTAGACTCGCGGAACATTCAGTACTTC. This translates into CSADRLDSRNIQYF.

This clonotype has just a few counts. V gene TRBV12-3 or TRBV12-4 combines with J gene TRBJ1-1, with D possibly being TRBD1 (5 bases). The CDR3 spans 13 residues. V was cut by 6 bases and J by 3 bases, with 11 bases left in between. CDR3 coding DNA: TGTGCCAGCAGCAAACAGGTTTACACTGAAGCTTTCTTT. The encoded protein is CASSKQVYTEAFF.

This clonotype came up a few times. This chain links TRBV24-1 with TRBJ2-3; 7 nucleotides line up with TRBD1. This CDR3 region has 14 residues. Germline lookup yields CDR1 KGHDR and CDR2 SFDVKD. After removal of 4 bases from V and 4 bases from J, the junction contained 4 bases not matched to a gene. CDR3 in DNA: TGTGCCACCAGTGACTTGACAGGGCCAGATACGCAGTATTTT. This codes for CATSDLTGPDTQYF.

J is TRBJ2-3 and V is TRBV7-3, with D unresolved. Germline V gene sequence: CDR1 SGHTA, CDR2 FQGTGA. Trimming cost V 5 bases and J 0 bases, with 15 bases left between them. The CDR3 covers 16 residues. CDR3 nucleotide sequence: TGTGCCAGCAGCAATGGAACGGGTCCTAGCACAGATACGCAGTATTTT. Protein product: CASSNGTGPSTDTQYF.

This clonotype showed up just a few times. The V and J genes are TRBV5-1 and TRBJ2-1, with 12 bases aligning to TRBD2. With 4 bases clipped from V and 8 bases from J, the junction kept 7 bases outside the gene matches. Germline lookup yields CDR1 SGHRS and CDR2 YFSETQ. The CDR3 is made up of 15 amino acids. CDR3: CASSPGTSGWDEQFF. CDR3 nucleotide sequence: TGCGCCAGCAGCCCCGGGACTAGCGGGTGGGATGAGCAGTTCTTC. Based on the CDR3 plus reference TRBV5-1 and TRBJ2-1, the full variable domain is KAGVTQTPRYLIKTRGQQVTLSCSPISGHRSVSWYQQTPGQGLQFLFEYFSETQRNKGNFPGRFSGRQFSNSRSEMNVSTLELGDSALYLCASSPGTSGWDEQFFGPGTRLTVL.

This chain joins TRBV6-2 or TRBV6-3 and TRBJ2-1; D may be TRBD2 (7 bases). V was trimmed by 0 bases and J by 7 bases, leaving 22 bases between them. The CDR3 has 18 amino acids. Germline-derived CDR1 and CDR2 are MNHEY and SVGEGT. CDR3 loop: CASSYSRGRVREGNEQFF. CDR3 DNA sequence: TGTGCCAGCAGTTACTCGCGGGGGCGCGTGCGGGAAGGGAATGAGCAGTTCTTC.

This clonotype has more than one count but fewer than ten. The chain combines TRBV10-3 with TRBJ2-5, with D uncertain. CDR1 and CDR2 from the germline V gene are ENHRY and SYGVKD. With 3 bases removed from V and 2 bases from J, the gap between germline ends came to 4 bases. There are 12 residues in the CDR3. The CDR3 loop is CAISEFQETQYF. As DNA, the CDR3 is TGTGCCATCAGTGAATTTCAAGAGACCCAGTACTTC.

This clonotype was counted a single time. J is TRBJ2-7 and V is TRBV28; D gene uncertain. Trimming cost V 3 bases and J 3 bases, with 15 bases left between them. This CDR3 spans 15 amino acids. The germline V gene has CDR1 MDHEN and CDR2 SYDVKM. CDR3 nucleotides: TGTGCCAGCAGTTTCGTAGGAGCGTCTCTCTACGAGCAGTACTTC. Translated: CASSFVGASLYEQYF.

J is TRBJ1-5 and V is TRBV9; D is perhaps TRBD1 (5 bases). V was clipped by 0 bases and J by 5 bases, with 12 bases between them. CDR3 length: 15 amino acids. Germline values: CDR1 SGDLS, CDR2 YYNGEE. This CDR3 is CASSVEGRPHQPQHF. The CDR3 DNA follows: TGTGCCAGCAGCGTAGAGGGGCGCCCCCATCAGCCCCAGCATTTT.

This clonotype occurred many times. The chain couples TRBV11-3 to TRBJ2-7; 9 bases align to TRBD1. Germline V gives CDR1 SGHNT, CDR2 YENEEA. The CDR3 loop spans 16 amino acids. V was clipped by 3 bases and J by 2 bases; unmatched bases: 8. This CDR3 is CASSLDGTGSTYEQYF. Written as DNA, the CDR3 is TGTGCCAGCAGCTTGGATGGGACAGGGTCTACCTACGAGCAGTACTTC.

This clonotype was picked up a small number of times. The CDR3, as DNA: TGTGCCAGCAGTACCCTTTCGGGAGGGCCGAACGAGCAGTACTTC. Protein sequence: CASSTLSGGPNEQYF. This chain uses TRBV6-5 with TRBJ2-7, with 8 bases aligning to TRBD2. V dropped 5 bases and J dropped 5; count of bases not matched to a gene: 11. This CDR3 is 15 amino acids long. Germline CDR1 reads MNHEY; CDR2 reads SVGAGI.

This clonotype was picked up a small number of times. The chain recombines TRBV27 with TRBJ1-1; possible D gene TRBD1, 6 bases. The germline V gene encodes CDR1 MNHEY and CDR2 SMNVEV (reference sequence). V lost 2 bases to trimming and J lost 8 bases, with 12 bases between them. CDR3 length equals 13 residues. CDR3 in amino acids: CASSLLRGQEAFF. The CDR3 DNA reads TGTGCCAGCAGTTTACTCAGGGGCCAAGAAGCTTTCTTT.

This clonotype was detected many times. The genes are TRBV5-1 and TRBJ1-1, with 7 bases that match TRBD1. The V gene's germline CDR1 is SGHRS and CDR2 YFSETQ. With 0 bases clipped from V and 4 bases from J, the junction kept 3 bases outside the gene matches. The CDR3 is 14 amino acids. CDR3 protein: CASSLAGGGTEAFF. CDR3 in DNA: TGCGCCAGCAGCTTGGCAGGGGGTGGCACTGAAGCTTTCTTT.

The genes are TRBV9 and TRBJ2-1; 9 positions agree with TRBD2. Germline V gene lookup returns CDR1 SGDLS and CDR2 YYNGEE. Germline trimming cut 4 bases from V and 0 bases from J; bases unmatched to any gene: 5. The CDR3 spans 16 residues. The CDR3 reads CASSHSGSSSYNEQFF. CDR3 bases: TGTGCCAGCAGCCATAGCGGGAGTAGCTCCTACAATGAGCAGTTCTTC.

There are a few counts of this clonotype. The chain joins TRBV4-3 to TRBJ1-2; D not certain. CDR1 and CDR2 from the germline V gene are LGHNA and YSLEER. The CDR3 is 16 residues long. The V and J ends lost 4 bases and 5 bases respectively, with 20 bases between them. CDR3 DNA: TGCGCCAGCAGCCGCGGACTGAGTCAGCCAAGTTATGGCTACACCTTC. It yields the protein CASSRGLSQPSYGYTF.

This clonotype was counted only a few times. The chain employs TRBV7-3 and TRBJ1-2; D unresolved. Trimming pared 2 bases from V and 6 bases from J, leaving 10 bases between. Per the germline V gene, CDR1 is SGHTA and CDR2 is FQGTGA. The CDR3 runs 13 residues. The DNA of the CDR3 is TGTGCCAGCAGCTTAGAAGGTGCAAATGGCTACACCTTC. The encoded protein is CASSLEGANGYTF.

V and J are TRBV7-8 and TRBJ2-7; D possibly uses TRBD1 or TRBD2 (7 bases each). Germline-derived CDR1 and CDR2 are SGHVS and FQNEAQ. The CDR3 sequence is 13 residues long. V shed 5 bases and J shed 7 bases, with 15 bases lying between them. CDR3 protein: CASSQGGREEQYF. The DNA of the CDR3 is TGTGCCAGCAGCCAGGGGGGGAGGGAAGAGCAGTACTTC.

This clonotype was counted only a few times. For the CDR3, the DNA is TGTGCCAGCAGCGCCGGGACTCAGTTCAATGAGCAGTTCTTC. The encoded protein is CASSAGTQFNEQFF. V gene TRBV9 combines with J gene TRBJ2-1; the D gene is possibly TRBD2 (6 bases). The CDR3 sequence is 14 residues long. Germline-derived CDR1 and CDR2 are SGDLS and YYNGEE. With 3 bases removed from V and 6 bases from J, the gap between germline ends came to 13 bases.

This clonotype was found a few times. The chain links TRBV4-1 to TRBJ1-4; no firm D call. This CDR3 comprises 14 residues. Germline V CDR1 and CDR2: MGHRA, YSYEKL. The ends were cut back, 4 bases at V and 3 bases at J, with 9 bases in the middle. CDR3 sequence: CASSPHFSNEKLFF. Written as DNA, the CDR3 is TGCGCCAGCAGCCCCCATTTCTCTAATGAAAAACTGTTTTTT.